This T cell receptor beta chain originates from a study of cytomegalovirus exposure and HLA in healthy donors. Study-wide findings and caveats: One later analysis reportedly identified an Asian-associated ancestry cluster that showed fewer N-insertions than the roughly 600-donor mean.

60 Vbeta and 13 Jbeta primers were used in PCR. Measured with immunoSEQ multiplex PCR; TCRdb has only the in-frame clones, and not every one. There are about 89,000 clones in the sample; around a tenth occur only once, and 4.5% to 6.5% lies in the top ten. A word on this clone: Its target is unknown.

Looked up from germline, CDR1 is SGHTA and CDR2 is FQGTGA. V gave up 5 bases and J gave up 6 bases; unmatched junction bases: 6. This CDR3 contains 15 residues. V is TRBV7-3 and J is TRBJ1-6, with 8 nucleotides matching TRBD1. The TCR sequence derives from a man aged 50 to 60 in good health and CMV-seropositive. The sequenced material came from PBMCs. CDR3 protein: CASSPRQGPNSPLHF. The CDR3 nucleotides read TGTGCCAGCAGCCCTAGACAGGGGCCTAATTCACCCCTCCACTTT.